This record concerns one TCR beta chain sequence. The CDR3 consists of 16 residues. The germline V gene encodes CDR1 SQVTM and CDR2 ANQGSEA. V shed 0 bases and J 4 bases; nucleotides not matched to a gene: 7. Libraries were prepared by immunoSEQ multiplex PCR; TCRdb keeps only in-frame clonotypes and omits some of them. In total, the table holds approximately 54 clones. The data stem from a study of the immune and genomic landscape of osteosarcoma. Background on the study: Patients had high-grade osteosarcoma, aged 5-81 at diagnosis.

The V and J genes are TRBV29-1 and TRBJ2-1, with 9 bases aligning to TRBD1. This receptor was taken from a man aged 18-30 years with osteosarcoma. The sequenced material came from metastatic tumor tissue from the lung. The CDR3 DNA follows: TGCAGCGTTGAAGATTTACAGGGGGCGCAATACAATGAGCAGTTCTTC. Protein: CSVEDLQGAQYNEQFF.